This T cell receptor (beta chain) was sequenced for a study of T cells after yellow fever vaccination. Study-level findings and limits: Overlap between CD4 and CD8 compartments was detected for a small share of clonotypes. Subsequent to the booster, the majority of primary-vaccination clones reappeared (around 97% CD4, around 90% CD8).

Template switching by 5'RACE produced TCR cDNA, adding a universal primer site and UMIs. Each CDR3 protein is one row after TCRdb ran MiXCR on the 5' RACE reads. The sample includes under 400,000 distinct CDR3 sequences, around 10% of them seen just once. The CDR3 is made up of 13 amino acids. Trimming left V 3 bases short and J 8 bases short, with 12 bases between. Germline V lookup: CDR1 MNHNS, CDR2 SASEGT. A word on this clonotype: Its antigen is not known.

The chain couples TRBV6-1 to TRBJ2-3; no firm D call. The receptor comes from a man aged 18 to 29 who received the YFV17D yellow fever vaccine. The input for sequencing was PBMCs, taken on the day of the first yellow fever vaccination. The CDR3 region is CASSDTRQVTQYF. For the CDR3, the DNA is TGTGCCAGCAGTGATACAAGGCAGGTTACGCAGTATTTT.